Included here is one TCR beta chain sequence, with context. Hyperthyroidism was newly diagnosed in patients aged 18 to 65 (duration under 2 months). Trimming pared 0 bases from V and 5 bases from J, leaving 16 bases between. CDR3 length: 16 amino acids. CDR1 and CDR2 from the germline V gene are LGHNA and YNFKEQ. It was RNA transcripts that yielded the amplified TCR beta CDR3 regions. An initial round of RT-PCR targeting the TCR CDR3 relied on the HTBI primer set. Via MiXCR, TCRdb re-called the multiplex PCR reads, giving one row per CDR3 protein. The sample carries hundreds of thousands of distinct CDR3 sequences, approximately 40% recorded once. This entry belongs to a study of T cells in Graves' hyperthyroidism and ophthalmopathy.

This TCR came from a man between 18 and 35 years old with Graves' hyperthyroidism. Sequenced material: blood. The gene calls are TRBV4-2 and TRBJ1-1, with TRBD1 as a possible D gene (6 bases). This CDR3 reads CASSQDGTGYRTEAFF. The CDR3 DNA sequence: TGTGCCAGCAGCCAAGATGGAACAGGGTACCGGACTGAAGCTTTCTTT.